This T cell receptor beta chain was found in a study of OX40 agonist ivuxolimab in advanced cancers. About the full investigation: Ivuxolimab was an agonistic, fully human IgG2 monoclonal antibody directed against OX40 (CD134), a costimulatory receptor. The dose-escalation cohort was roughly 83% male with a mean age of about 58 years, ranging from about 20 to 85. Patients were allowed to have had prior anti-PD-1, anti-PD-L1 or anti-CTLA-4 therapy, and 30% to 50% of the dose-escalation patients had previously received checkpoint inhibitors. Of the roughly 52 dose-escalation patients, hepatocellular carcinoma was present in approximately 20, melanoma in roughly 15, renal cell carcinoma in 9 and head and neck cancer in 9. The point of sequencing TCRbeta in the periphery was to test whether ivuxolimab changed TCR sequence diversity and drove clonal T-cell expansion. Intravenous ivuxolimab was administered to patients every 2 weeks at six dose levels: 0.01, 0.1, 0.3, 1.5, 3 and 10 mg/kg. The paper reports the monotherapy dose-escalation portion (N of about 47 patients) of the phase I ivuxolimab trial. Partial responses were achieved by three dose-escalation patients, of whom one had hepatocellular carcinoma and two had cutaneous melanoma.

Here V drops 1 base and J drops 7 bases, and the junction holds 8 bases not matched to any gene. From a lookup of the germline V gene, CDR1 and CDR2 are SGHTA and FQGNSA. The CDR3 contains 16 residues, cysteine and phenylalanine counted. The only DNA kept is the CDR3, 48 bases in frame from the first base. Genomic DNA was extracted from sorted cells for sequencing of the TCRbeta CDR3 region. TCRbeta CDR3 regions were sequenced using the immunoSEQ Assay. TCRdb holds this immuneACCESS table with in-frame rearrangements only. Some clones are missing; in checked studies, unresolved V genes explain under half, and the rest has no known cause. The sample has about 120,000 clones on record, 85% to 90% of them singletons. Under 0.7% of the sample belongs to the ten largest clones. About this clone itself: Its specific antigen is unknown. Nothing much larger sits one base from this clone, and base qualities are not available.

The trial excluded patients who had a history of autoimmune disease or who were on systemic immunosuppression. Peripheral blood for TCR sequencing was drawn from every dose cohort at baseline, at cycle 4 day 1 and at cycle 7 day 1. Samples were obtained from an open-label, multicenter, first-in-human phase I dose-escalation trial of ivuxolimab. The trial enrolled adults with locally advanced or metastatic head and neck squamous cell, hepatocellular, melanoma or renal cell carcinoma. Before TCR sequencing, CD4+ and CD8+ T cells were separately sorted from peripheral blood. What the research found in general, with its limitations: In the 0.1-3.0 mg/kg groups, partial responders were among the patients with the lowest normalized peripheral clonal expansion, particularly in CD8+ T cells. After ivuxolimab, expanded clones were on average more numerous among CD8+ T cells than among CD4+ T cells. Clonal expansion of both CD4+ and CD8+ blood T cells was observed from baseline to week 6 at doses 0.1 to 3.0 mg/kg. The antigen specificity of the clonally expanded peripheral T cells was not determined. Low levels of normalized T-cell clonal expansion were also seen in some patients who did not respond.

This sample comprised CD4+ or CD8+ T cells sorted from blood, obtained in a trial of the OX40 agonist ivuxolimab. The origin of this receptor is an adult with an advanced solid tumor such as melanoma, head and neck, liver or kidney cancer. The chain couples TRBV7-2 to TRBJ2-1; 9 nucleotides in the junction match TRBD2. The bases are TGTGCCAGCAGCTTAGAAGCGAGCGGGGGGTGGAATGAGCAGTTCTTC. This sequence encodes CASSLEASGGWNEQFF.